These 31 T cell receptor beta chains were all obtained from the same sample, sequenced in a study of shared clonotypes between healthy human individuals. Sequencing used immunoSEQ multiplex PCR; TCRdb keeps in-frame clones, though not all of them. The table shows about 590,000 clones, with roughly 95% occurring only once. CD45RO negativity and positive selection for CCR7 defined naive CD8 cells, a population that excluded terminally differentiated effector memory CD45RA+ cells. The sample consisted of naive CD8+ T cells sorted from blood. Receptor source: a woman in her 30s in good health.

The rearrangement uses TRBV29-1 and TRBJ1-2, with D maybe TRBD1 (5 bases). The V end was cut by 7 bases, the J end by 0 bases, with 30 bases between. The germline gives CDR1 SQVTM, CDR2 ANQGSEA. CDR3 length equals 19 residues. CDR3 protein: CSAEGWAGNGSTSNYGYTF. The CDR3 DNA reads as TGCAGCGCAGAGGGTTGGGCAGGGAACGGTTCGACGTCTAACTATGGCTACACCTTC.

This chain links TRBV6-1 with TRBJ2-1; a possible D gene is TRBD1 (6 bases). The ends were cut back, 2 bases at V and 0 bases at J, with 11 bases in the middle. The CDR3 totals 16 residues. The germline V gene encodes CDR1 MNHNS and CDR2 SASEGT. CDR3: CASSEWGQDSYNEQFF. The CDR3 region has the DNA TGTGCCAGCAGTGAATGGGGGCAGGACTCCTACAATGAGCAGTTCTTC.

The V gene is TRBV7-2, the J gene TRBJ2-5; TRBD2 agrees at 13 bases. The CDR3 extends over 16 amino acids. Trimming cost V 5 bases and J 5 bases; bases outside gene matches: 8. Germline values: CDR1 SGHTA, CDR2 FQGNSA. CDR3 sequence (DNA): TGTGCCAGCAGCACTGGACTAGCGGGAGTCGTGGAGACCCAGTACTTC. Translation: CASSTGLAGVVETQYF.

V gene TRBV14 combines with J gene TRBJ1-6, with 8 bases lining up with TRBD1. The CDR3 has 14 residues. Germline V lookup: CDR1 SGHDN, CDR2 FVKESK. V gave up 1 base and J gave up 9 bases; unmatched junction bases: 2. DNA for the CDR3: TGTGCCAGCAGCCAAGGGACAGGGAGTTCACCCCTCCACTTT. It encodes CASSQGTGSSPLHF.

V gene TRBV7-9 combines with J gene TRBJ2-7, with 9 bases that match TRBD1. The V gene's germline CDR1 is SEHNR and CDR2 FQNEAQ (reference sequence). V shed 5 bases, J shed 0 bases, and the junction held 8 bases outside the gene matches. The CDR3 consists of 16 residues. CDR3 nucleotides: TGTGCCAGCAGCACAGGGCCGACAGGGGGCTCCTACGAGCAGTACTTC. It is translated as CASSTGPTGGSYEQYF.

This sequence joins TRBV5-4 and TRBJ2-1; the D gene is possibly TRBD2 (6 bases). Germline V gives CDR1 SGHNT, CDR2 YYREEE (reference sequence). V gave up 0 bases and J gave up 6 bases, with 13 bases separating them. The CDR3 has 15 amino acids. CDR3 in DNA: TGTGCCAGCAGCTTGGGAGCTAGCGCGGTCAATGAGCAGTTCTTC. Translation gives CASSLGASAVNEQFF.

V usage is TRBV9 and J usage is TRBJ2-1; D ambiguous. V shed 7 bases and J shed 5 bases, with 4 bases lying between them. Germline V CDR1 and CDR2: SGDLS, YYNGEE. The CDR3 length is 10 residues. CDR3 coding DNA: TGTGCCAGCGGGGACAATGAGCAGTTCTTC. This encodes CASGDNEQFF.

V and J are TRBV19 and TRBJ2-7, with 10 bases matching TRBD2. Germline assignment: CDR1 LNHDA and CDR2 SQIVND (reference sequence). This CDR3 contains 13 residues. Trimming removed 5 bases from V and 6 bases from J; junction bases left unmatched: 4. DNA for the CDR3: TGTGCCAGTAGTGCCGGACTAGCGGTCGAGCAGTACTTC. It translates to CASSAGLAVEQYF.

Comments on this clone: The junction shows a germline mismatch at one end, possibly a read error. This chain links TRBV6-6 with TRBJ2-1; TRBD2 matches 11 bases. The V gene's germline CDR1 is MNHNY and CDR2 SVGAGI (reference sequence). CDR3 length equals 16 residues. In DNA form, the CDR3 reads TGTGCCAGCAGTGACTCCGGGACTAGCGGTTACAATGAGCAGTTCTTC. This sequence encodes CASSDSGTSGYNEQFF.

This clone was observed a single time. V is TRBV5-6 and J is TRBJ2-1; TRBD1 is a possible D gene (5 bases). Germline values: CDR1 SGHDT, CDR2 YYEEEE. This CDR3 has 12 residues. The ends were cut back, 0 bases at V and 10 bases at J, with 8 bases in the middle. Written as DNA, the CDR3 is TGTGCCAGCAGCTTGGTGGCAGGGGAGCAGTTCTTC. Residues: CASSLVAGEQFF.

The chain has TRBV6-4 and TRBJ2-1, with 10 bases identical to TRBD2. J was trimmed by 2 bases and V by 7 bases; bases with no gene match: 5. CDR1 is MRHNA and CDR2 is SNTAGT in the germline V gene. The length of the CDR3 is 15 residues. CDR3 sequence (DNA): TGTGCCAGCAAATATACTAGCGGGACCTACAATGAGCAGTTCTTC. It encodes CASKYTSGTYNEQFF.

V usage is TRBV6-6 and J usage is TRBJ1-4; tentative D call: TRBD1 (5 bases). Germline-derived CDR1 and CDR2 are MNHNY and SVGAGI (reference sequence). Trimming cost V 1 base and J 8 bases, with 11 bases left between them. The length of the CDR3 is 14 residues. CDR3 residues: CASSYYGAGEKLFF. The CDR3 DNA follows: TGTGCCAGCAGTTACTACGGGGCAGGAGAAAAACTGTTTTTT.

The chain combines TRBV2 with TRBJ2-7; 8 positions match TRBD2. Per the germline V gene, CDR1 is SNHLY and CDR2 is FYNNEI. The CDR3 has 15 amino acids. Unmatched junction bases numbered 6, after V lost 3 bases and J lost 2 bases. The CDR3 loop reads CASSESSGLTYEQYF. The DNA of the CDR3 is TGTGCCAGCAGTGAGTCTAGCGGGCTGACCTACGAGCAGTACTTC. The full variable domain, with the rest looked up from reference TRBV2 and TRBJ2-7, is EPEVTQTPSHQVTQMGQEVILRCVPISNHLYFYWYRQILGQKVEFLVSFYNNEISEKSEIFDDQFSVERPDGSNFTLKIRSTKLEDSAMYFCASSESSGLTYEQYFGPGTRLTVT.

This chain connects TRBV7-9 to TRBJ2-1, with 9 bases matching TRBD2. Trimming at V came to 3 bases and at J to 0 bases, leaving 12 bases not matched to a gene. CDR1 SEHNR and CDR2 FQNEAQ come from the germline V gene (reference sequence). The CDR3 spans 19 residues. The CDR3: CASSFLAGILRSSYNEQFF. For the CDR3, the DNA is TGTGCCAGCAGCTTTCTAGCGGGAATCCTAAGGAGCTCCTACAATGAGCAGTTCTTC.

This chain links TRBV19 with TRBJ2-5; a possible D gene is TRBD2 (5 bases). There are 15 residues in the CDR3. Trimming removed 4 bases at V and 1 base at J, with 13 bases between. Germline loops: CDR1 LNHDA, CDR2 SQIVND (reference sequence). Here the CDR3 DNA reads TGTGCCAGTAGTAGGCCGGGAAGCTCCCAAGAGACCCAGTACTTC. Amino acid sequence: CASSRPGSSQETQYF.

This clone was counted once. V and J are TRBV29-1 and TRBJ1-2, with D possibly matching TRBD1 (5 bases). V gave up 4 bases and J gave up 4 bases, with 22 bases separating them. The CDR3 is 16 residues long. CDR1 and CDR2 (germline): SQVTM, ANQGSEA. CDR3 residues: CSVVSLGTQMSYGYTF. DNA of the CDR3: TGCAGCGTTGTAAGTCTCGGGACTCAAATGAGCTATGGCTACACCTTC.

This sequence joins TRBV7-6 and TRBJ2-5; 9 nucleotides align to TRBD2. The CDR3 sequence is 14 residues long. V lost 4 bases to trimming and J lost 4 bases; unmatched junction nucleotides: 4. From germline, CDR1 is SGHVS and CDR2 FNYEAQ. The CDR3 bases are TGTGCCAGCAGCTCAGGGACTAGCCGAGAGACCCAGTACTTC. Residues: CASSSGTSRETQYF.

Concerning this clone itself: The junction shows a germline mismatch at one end, possibly a read error. The rearrangement joins TRBV6-5 to TRBJ1-5, with 7 bases fitting TRBD1. The length of the CDR3 is 14 residues. Germline V gives CDR1 MNHEY, CDR2 SVGAGI. CDR3 DNA: TGTGCCAGCAGTCCCAGGGGGGGGTATCAGCTCCAGCATTTT. Translated, it gives CASSPRGGYQLQHF.

This rearrangement joins TRBV28 to TRBJ1-5; 9 positions match TRBD1. CDR3 length equals 12 residues. V lost 5 bases, J lost 7 bases, and 0 bases stayed unmatched. CDR1 is MDHEN, CDR2 SYDVKM, per germline. In nucleotides, the CDR3 is TGTGCCAGCAGTACAGGGGGCCAGCCCCAGCATTTT. Protein product: CASSTGGQPQHF.

This chain's CDR3 is CASSLGTANYGYTF. CDR3 bases: TGTGCCAGCAGCTTAGGGACAGCTAACTATGGCTACACCTTC. The chain combines TRBV7-9 with TRBJ1-2, with a weak D call TRBD1 (6 bases). Trimming cost V 1 base and J 0 bases, with 6 bases left between them. The CDR3 covers 14 residues. Per germline, CDR1 SEHNR and CDR2 FQNEAQ (reference sequence).

In DNA form, the CDR3 reads TGCGCCAGCAGCCCGCTGCTACAGGTTAGGGCTTTCTTT. Translated: CASSPLLQVRAFF. The V call is TRBV4-1, the J call TRBJ1-1; a weak D match, TRBD1 (5 bases). Germline CDR1 is MGHRA and CDR2 is YSYEKL. The CDR3 is 13 amino acids. Trimming stripped 4 bases from V and 11 bases from J, with 17 bases between.

The chain employs TRBV6-5 and TRBJ1-5; a possible D gene is TRBD1 (5 bases). The V end lost 6 bases, the J end lost 4 bases, and 10 bases lay between the germline ends. The CDR3 has 13 amino acids. Germline values: CDR1 MNHEY, CDR2 SVGAGI. The CDR3 DNA reads TGTGCCAGCAGAAGCACAGGAAATCAGCCCCAGCATTTT. It specifies CASRSTGNQPQHF.

Details on this clone: Other DNA sequences in this specimen translate into the identical CDR3. The V and J genes are TRBV9 and TRBJ2-3; D not resolved. Germline CDR1 is SGDLS and CDR2 is YYNGEE. V lost 0 bases and J 3 bases, leaving 5 bases between the germline ends. The CDR3 runs to 13 residues. In nucleotides, the CDR3 is TGTGCCAGCAGCGTAGTGTCAACAGATACGCAGTATTTT. This codes for CASSVVSTDTQYF. Complete variable domain (other parts from reference TRBV9 and TRBJ2-3): DSGVTQTPKHLITATGQRVTLRCSPRSGDLSVYWYQQSLDQGLQFLIQYYNGEERAKGNILERFSAQQFPDLHSELNLSSLELGDSALYFCASSVVSTDTQYFGPGTRLTVL.

This clone was found once. The chain carries TRBV9 and TRBJ2-2; TRBD2 matches 14 bases. V shed 4 bases and J 5 bases; nucleotides not matched to a gene: 7. CDR1 and CDR2 (germline): SGDLS, YYNGEE. The CDR3 runs to 17 residues. In DNA form, the CDR3 reads TGTGCCAGCAGCCCAGGGACTAGCGGGAGAAGGACCGGGGAGCTGTTTTTT. Translation gives CASSPGTSGRRTGELFF. Based on the CDR3 plus reference TRBV9 and TRBJ2-2, the full variable domain is DSGVTQTPKHLITATGQRVTLRCSPRSGDLSVYWYQQSLDQGLQFLIQYYNGEERAKGNILERFSAQQFPDLHSELNLSSLELGDSALYFCASSPGTSGRRTGELFFGEGSRLTVL.

The chain joins TRBV11-3 to TRBJ2-5, with 11 bases aligning to TRBD2. The germline V gene encodes CDR1 SGHNT and CDR2 YENEEA. This CDR3 region has 15 residues. The trim removed 5 bases at V and 1 base at J, leaving 3 bases unmatched. In DNA, the CDR3 is TGTGCCAGCAGCCTAGGGACTAGCGGCCAAGAGACCCAGTACTTC. Its protein is CASSLGTSGQETQYF.

This clone was picked up one time. V and J are TRBV7-9 and TRBJ2-7; no firm D call. The V and J ends lost 4 bases and 4 bases respectively, with 11 bases between them. Germline V CDR1 and CDR2: SEHNR, FQNEAQ (reference sequence). The CDR3 contains 13 residues. CDR3 in DNA: TGTGCCAGCAGCTCGCCATCAATTTACGAGCAGTACTTC. This translates into CASSSPSIYEQYF.

J is TRBJ2-2 and V is TRBV27, with 7 positions matching TRBD1. CDR1 and CDR2 (germline): MNHEY, SMNVEV (reference sequence). This CDR3 comprises 14 residues. J lost 4 bases, V lost 3 bases, and 2 bases had no gene match. In DNA, the CDR3 is TGTGCCAGCAGTTTGACAGGGAGCACCGGGGAGCTGTTTTTT. The encoded protein is CASSLTGSTGELFF.

On this clone itself: The conserved final phenylalanine or tryptophan is absent from the CDR3, which likely points to a read error. The DNA is left out, because the CDR3 cannot be placed on it with certainty; the CDR3 is given as TCRdb lists it. The chain is built from TRBV6-4 and TRBJ2-7. The CDR3 sequence runs 10 residues, both termini included. In germline, CDR1 is MRHNA, CDR2 SNTAGT. This chain's CDR3 is CASSLRGRKI.

The chain is built from TRBV29-1 and TRBJ2-5; weak D call: TRBD1 (6 bases). TRBJ2-7 matches the DNA end more closely, so the J call is doubtful. The germline V gene has CDR1 SQVTM and CDR2 ANQGSEA. The CDR3 length is 12 residues. The CDR3 here is CSAWTDAYEQYF. DNA of the CDR3: TGCAGCGCATGGACAGATGCCTACGAGCAGTACTTC.

The chain carries TRBV29-1 and TRBJ2-1; TRBD2 matches at 7 bases. Trimming removed 6 bases from V and 3 bases from J; junction bases left unmatched: 14. The length of the CDR3 is 16 residues. CDR1 and CDR2 from the germline V gene are SQVTM and ANQGSEA. Here the CDR3 DNA reads TGCAGCGTCCTAACCCCCACACTAGCGAGCTACAATGAGCAGTTCTTC. It encodes CSVLTPTLASYNEQFF.

About this clone: Other DNA sequences of this sample code for an identical CDR3. The V call is TRBV28, the J call TRBJ2-7; 7 bases map to TRBD2. The CDR3 is 13 residues long. Unmatched junction bases numbered 2, after V lost 5 bases and J lost 1 base. Germline values: CDR1 MDHEN, CDR2 SYDVKM. The CDR3 sequence is CASSLAESYEQYF. In nucleotides, the CDR3 is TGTGCCAGCAGTCTAGCGGAATCCTACGAGCAGTACTTC.